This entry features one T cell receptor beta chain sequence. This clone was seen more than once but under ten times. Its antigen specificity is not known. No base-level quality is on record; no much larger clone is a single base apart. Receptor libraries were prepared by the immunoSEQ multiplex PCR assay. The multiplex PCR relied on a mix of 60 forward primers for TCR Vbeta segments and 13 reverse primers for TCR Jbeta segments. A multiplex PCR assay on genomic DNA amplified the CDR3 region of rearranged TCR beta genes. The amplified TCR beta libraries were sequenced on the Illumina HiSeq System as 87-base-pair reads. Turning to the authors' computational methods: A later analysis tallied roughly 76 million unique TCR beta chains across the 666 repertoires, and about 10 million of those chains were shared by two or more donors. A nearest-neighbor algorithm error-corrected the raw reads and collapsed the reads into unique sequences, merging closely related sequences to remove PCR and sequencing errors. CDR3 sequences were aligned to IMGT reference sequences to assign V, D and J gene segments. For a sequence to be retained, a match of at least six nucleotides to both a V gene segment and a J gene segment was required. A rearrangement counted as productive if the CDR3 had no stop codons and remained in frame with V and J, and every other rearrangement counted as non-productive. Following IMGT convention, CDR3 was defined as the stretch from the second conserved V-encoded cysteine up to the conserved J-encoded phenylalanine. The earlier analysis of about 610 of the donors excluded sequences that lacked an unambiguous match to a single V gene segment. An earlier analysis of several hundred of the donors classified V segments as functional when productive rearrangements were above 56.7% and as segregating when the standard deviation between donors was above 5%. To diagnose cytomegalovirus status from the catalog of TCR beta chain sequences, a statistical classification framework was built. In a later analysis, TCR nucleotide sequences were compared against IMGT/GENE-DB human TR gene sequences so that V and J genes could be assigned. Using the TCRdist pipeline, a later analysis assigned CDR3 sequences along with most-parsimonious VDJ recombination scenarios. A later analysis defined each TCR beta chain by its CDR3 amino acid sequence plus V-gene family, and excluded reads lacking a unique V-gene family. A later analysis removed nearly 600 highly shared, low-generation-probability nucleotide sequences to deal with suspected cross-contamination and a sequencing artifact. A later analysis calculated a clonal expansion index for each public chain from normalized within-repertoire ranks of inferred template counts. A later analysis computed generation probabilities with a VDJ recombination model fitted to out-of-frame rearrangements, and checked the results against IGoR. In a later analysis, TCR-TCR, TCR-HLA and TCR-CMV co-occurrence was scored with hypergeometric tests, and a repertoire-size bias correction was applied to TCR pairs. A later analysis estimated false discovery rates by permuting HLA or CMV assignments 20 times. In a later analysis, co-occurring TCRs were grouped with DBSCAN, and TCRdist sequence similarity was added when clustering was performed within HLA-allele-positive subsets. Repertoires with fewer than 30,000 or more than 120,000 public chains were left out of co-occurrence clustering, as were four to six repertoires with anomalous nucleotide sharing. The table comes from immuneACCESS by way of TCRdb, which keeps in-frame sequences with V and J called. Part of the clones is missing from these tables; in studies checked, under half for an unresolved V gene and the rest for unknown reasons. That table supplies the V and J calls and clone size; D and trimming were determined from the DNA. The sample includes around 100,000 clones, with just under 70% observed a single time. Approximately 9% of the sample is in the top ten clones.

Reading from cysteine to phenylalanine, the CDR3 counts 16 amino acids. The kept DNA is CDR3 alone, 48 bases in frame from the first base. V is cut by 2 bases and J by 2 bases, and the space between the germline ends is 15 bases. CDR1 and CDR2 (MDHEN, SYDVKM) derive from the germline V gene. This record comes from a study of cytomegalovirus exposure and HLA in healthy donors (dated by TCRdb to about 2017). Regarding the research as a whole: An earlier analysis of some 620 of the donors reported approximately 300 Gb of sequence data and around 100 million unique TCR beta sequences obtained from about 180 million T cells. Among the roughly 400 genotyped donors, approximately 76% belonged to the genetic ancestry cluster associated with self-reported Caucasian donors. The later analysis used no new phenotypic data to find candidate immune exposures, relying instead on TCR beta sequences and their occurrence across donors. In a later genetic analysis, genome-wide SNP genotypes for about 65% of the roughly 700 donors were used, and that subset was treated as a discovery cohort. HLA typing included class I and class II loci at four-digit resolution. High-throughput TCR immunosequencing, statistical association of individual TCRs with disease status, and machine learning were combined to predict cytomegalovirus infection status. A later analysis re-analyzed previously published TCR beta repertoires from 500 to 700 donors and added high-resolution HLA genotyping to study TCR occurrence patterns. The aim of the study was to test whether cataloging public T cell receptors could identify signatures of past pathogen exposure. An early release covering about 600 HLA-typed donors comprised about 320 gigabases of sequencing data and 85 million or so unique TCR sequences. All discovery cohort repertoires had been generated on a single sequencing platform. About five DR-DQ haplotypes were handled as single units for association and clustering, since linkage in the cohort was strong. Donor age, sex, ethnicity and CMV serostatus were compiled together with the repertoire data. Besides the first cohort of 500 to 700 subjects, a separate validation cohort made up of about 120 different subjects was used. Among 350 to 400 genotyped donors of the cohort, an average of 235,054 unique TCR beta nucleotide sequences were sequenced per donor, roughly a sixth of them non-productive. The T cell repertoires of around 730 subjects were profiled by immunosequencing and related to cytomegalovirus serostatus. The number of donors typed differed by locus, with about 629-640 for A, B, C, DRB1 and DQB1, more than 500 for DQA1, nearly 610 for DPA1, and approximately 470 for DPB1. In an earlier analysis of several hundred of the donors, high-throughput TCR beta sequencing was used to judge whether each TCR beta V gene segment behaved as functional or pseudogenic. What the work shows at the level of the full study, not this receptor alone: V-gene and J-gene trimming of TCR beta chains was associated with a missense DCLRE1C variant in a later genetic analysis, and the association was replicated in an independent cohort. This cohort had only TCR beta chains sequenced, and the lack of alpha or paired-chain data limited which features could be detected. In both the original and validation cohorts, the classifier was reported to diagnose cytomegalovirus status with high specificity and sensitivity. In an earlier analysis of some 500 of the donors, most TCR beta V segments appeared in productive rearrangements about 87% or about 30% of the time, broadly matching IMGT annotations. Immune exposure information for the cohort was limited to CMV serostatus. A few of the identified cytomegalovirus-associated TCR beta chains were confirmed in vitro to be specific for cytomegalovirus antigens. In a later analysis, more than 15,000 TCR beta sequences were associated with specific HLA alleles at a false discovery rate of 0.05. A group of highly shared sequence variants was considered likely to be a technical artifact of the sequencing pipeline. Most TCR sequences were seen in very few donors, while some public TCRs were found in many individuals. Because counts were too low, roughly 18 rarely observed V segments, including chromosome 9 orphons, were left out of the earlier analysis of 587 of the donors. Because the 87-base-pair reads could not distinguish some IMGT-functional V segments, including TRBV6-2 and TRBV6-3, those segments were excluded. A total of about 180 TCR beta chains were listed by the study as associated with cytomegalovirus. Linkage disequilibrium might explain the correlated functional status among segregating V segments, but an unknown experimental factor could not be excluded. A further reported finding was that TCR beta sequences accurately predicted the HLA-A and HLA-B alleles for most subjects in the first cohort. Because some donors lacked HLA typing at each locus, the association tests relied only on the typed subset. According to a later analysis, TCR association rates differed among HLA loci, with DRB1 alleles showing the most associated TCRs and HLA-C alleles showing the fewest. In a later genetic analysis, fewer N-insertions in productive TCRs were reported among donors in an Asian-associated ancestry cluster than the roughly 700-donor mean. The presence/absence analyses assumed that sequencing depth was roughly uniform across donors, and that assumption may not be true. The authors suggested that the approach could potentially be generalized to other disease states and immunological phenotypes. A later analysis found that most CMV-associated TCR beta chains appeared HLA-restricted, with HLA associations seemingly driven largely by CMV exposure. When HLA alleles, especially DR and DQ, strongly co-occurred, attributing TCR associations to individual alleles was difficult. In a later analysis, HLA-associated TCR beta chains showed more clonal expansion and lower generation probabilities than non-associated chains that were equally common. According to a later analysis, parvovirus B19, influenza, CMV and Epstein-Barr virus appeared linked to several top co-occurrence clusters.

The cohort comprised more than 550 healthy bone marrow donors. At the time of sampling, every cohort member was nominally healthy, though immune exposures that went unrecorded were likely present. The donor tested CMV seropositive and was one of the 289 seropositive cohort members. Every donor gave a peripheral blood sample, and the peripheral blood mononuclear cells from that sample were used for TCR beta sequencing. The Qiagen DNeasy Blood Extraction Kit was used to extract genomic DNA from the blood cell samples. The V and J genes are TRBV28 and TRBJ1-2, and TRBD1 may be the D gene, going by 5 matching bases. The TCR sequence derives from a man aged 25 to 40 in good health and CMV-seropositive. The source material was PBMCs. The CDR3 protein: CASSLRQGRENYGYTF. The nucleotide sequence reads TGTGCCAGCAGTTTAAGGCAGGGCAGGGAAAACTATGGCTACACCTTC.